This T cell receptor beta chain derives from a study of blood T cell repertoires in COVID-19. Study context: Collection of acute and convalescent COVID-19 samples took place in the United States, Italy and Spain. T cells, B-cell-depleted T cells, or PBMCs supplied cDNA or gDNA.

As handled by the study authors: Counts of nucleated cells, estimated from reference gene primer amplification, were obtained. The data were produced by immunoSEQ multiplex PCR, yet TCRdb's version contains in-frame clones alone and is incomplete. V and J calls and clone size are as listed in that table; D and trimming were resolved from the DNA. The sample has approximately 70,000 clones; 91% are singletons. Those enrolled in Seattle joined during active infection and were followed longitudinally afterward. Trimming shortened V by 3 bases and J by 0 bases, and 11 bases separated the two germline ends. From germline, CDR1 is SGHRS and CDR2 YFSETQ. The CDR3 is made up of 15 amino acids.

The sample was peripheral blood. This chain uses TRBV5-1 with TRBJ2-3; D is possibly TRBD2 (5 bases). This TCR derives from a middle-aged man with COVID-19, enrolled during active disease. The CDR3 bases are TGCGCCAGCAGCTCCGCTAGCAGGAGCACAGATACGCAGTATTTT. The encoded protein is CASSSASRSTDTQYF.